Listed here is a single T cell receptor (beta chain). Its antigen is unidentified. With 60 Vbeta and 13 Jbeta primers, the PCR was carried out. Only in-frame clones appear in the TCRdb table, and some are missing; sequencing was by immunoSEQ multiplex PCR. The data show about 180,000 clones, about 80% seen once. The sample belongs to a study of cytomegalovirus exposure and HLA in healthy donors. The CDR3 covers 15 residues. Germline V CDR1 and CDR2: LGHNA, YSLEER. V lost 3 bases and J lost 2; bases outside the gene matches: 7. Overall study findings and caveats: What was likely a sequencing artifact was a cluster of highly shared sequence variants. Per a later analysis, HLA-associated TCR beta chains showed more clonal expansion than other, equally common TCR beta chains.

The rearrangement uses TRBV4-3 and TRBJ2-7; 7 bases agree with TRBD1. The sequenced material came from PBMCs. The sequence was collected from a man aged 30 to 45 in good health and CMV-seropositive. The CDR3 coding sequence is TGCGCCAGCAGCCAGATACAGGGGAGTACCTACGAGCAGTACTTC. This gives the protein CASSQIQGSTYEQYF.